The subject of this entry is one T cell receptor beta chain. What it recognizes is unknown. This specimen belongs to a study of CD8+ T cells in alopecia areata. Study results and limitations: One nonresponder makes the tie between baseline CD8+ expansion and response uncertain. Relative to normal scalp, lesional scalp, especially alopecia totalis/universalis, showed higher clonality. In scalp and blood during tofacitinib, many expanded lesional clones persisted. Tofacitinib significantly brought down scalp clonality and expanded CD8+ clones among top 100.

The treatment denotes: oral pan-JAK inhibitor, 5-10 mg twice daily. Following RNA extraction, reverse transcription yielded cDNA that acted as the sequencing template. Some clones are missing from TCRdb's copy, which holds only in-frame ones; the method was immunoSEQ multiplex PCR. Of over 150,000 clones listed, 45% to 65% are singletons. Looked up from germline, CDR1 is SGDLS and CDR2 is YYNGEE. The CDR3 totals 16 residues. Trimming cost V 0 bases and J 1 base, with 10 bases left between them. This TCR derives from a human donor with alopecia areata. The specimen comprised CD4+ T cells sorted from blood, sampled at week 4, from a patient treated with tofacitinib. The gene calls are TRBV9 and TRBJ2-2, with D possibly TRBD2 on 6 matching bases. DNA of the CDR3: TGTGCCAGCAGCGTAGGGTCGGGAGTGAACACCGGGGAGCTGTTTTTT. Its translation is CASSVGSGVNTGELFF. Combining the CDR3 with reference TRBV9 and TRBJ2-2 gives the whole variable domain DSGVTQTPKHLITATGQRVTLRCSPRSGDLSVYWYQQSLDQGLQFLIQYYNGEERAKGNILERFSAQQFPDLHSELNLSSLELGDSALYFCASSVGSGVNTGELFFGEGSRLTVL.